This is a list of T cell receptor beta chains from one sample in a study of cytomegalovirus exposure and HLA in healthy donors. Clones were sequenced by immunoSEQ multiplex PCR, and TCRdb holds only the in-frame ones, with some missing. The table has about 70,000 clones, less than 70% seen once. The sequenced material came from PBMCs. Source of these receptors: a man younger than 45 in good health and CMV-seronegative. The CDR3 runs from the conserved cysteine through the conserved F or W. The D gene is left open where the match is weak. A row's size may be missing; if present it is once, few, many or a size class.

d_call: TRBD1
v_call: TRBV7-9
j_call: TRBJ2-5
clone_size: NA
cdr3_nt: TGTGCCAGCAGCCTAACAGGGGGCCAAGAGACCCAGTACTTC
cdr3_aa: CASSLTGGQETQYF

d_call: NA
v_call: TRBV9
j_call: TRBJ2-1
clone_size: NA
cdr3_nt: TGTGCCAGCAGCGTAGCCGGGAGGGACAGTCATGAGCAGTTCTTC
cdr3_aa: CASSVAGRDSHEQFF

d_call: TRBD1
v_call: TRBV7-9
j_call: TRBJ1-2
clone_size: NA
cdr3_nt: TGTGCCAGCAACCCGGGGACAGACTATGGCTACACCTTC
cdr3_aa: CASNPGTDYGYTF

d_call: TRBD1
v_call: TRBV5-1
j_call: TRBJ1-1
clone_size: NA
cdr3_nt: TGCGCCAGCAGCTTTCCGGGACAGGGGGCCGCGAACACTGAAGCTTTCTTT
cdr3_aa: CASSFPGQGAANTEAFF

d_call: NA
v_call: TRBV6-5
j_call: TRBJ1-2
clone_size: NA
cdr3_nt: TGTGCCAGCAGTAACCAGGGACACCAGAACTATGGCTACACCTTC
cdr3_aa: CASSNQGHQNYGYTF

d_call: TRBD1
v_call: TRBV7-9
j_call: TRBJ2-5
clone_size: NA
cdr3_nt: TGTGCCAGCAGCTTTCGACAGGGTCAACAAGAGACCCAGTACTTC
cdr3_aa: CASSFRQGQQETQYF

d_call: TRBD1
v_call: TRBV29-1
j_call: TRBJ1-5
clone_size: NA
cdr3_nt: TGCAGCGTTGTAGAGACAGGGGTTAATCAGCCCCAGCATTTT
cdr3_aa: CSVVETGVNQPQHF

d_call: NA
v_call: TRBV7-2
j_call: TRBJ1-1
clone_size: NA
cdr3_nt: TGTGCCAGCAGCTTTTCGACAGCCAACACTGAAGCTTTCTTT
cdr3_aa: CASSFSTANTEAFF

d_call: TRBD1
v_call: TRBV2
j_call: TRBJ2-4
clone_size: NA
cdr3_nt: TGTGCCAGCAGGCAAGACAGGGGAGACATTCAGTACTTC
cdr3_aa: CASRQDRGDIQYF

d_call: NA
v_call: TRBV5-6
j_call: TRBJ2-5
clone_size: NA
cdr3_nt: TGTGCCAGCAGCCCCGACAGTCAAGAGACCCAGTACTTC
cdr3_aa: CASSPDSQETQYF

d_call: TRBD2
v_call: TRBV5-1
j_call: TRBJ2-1
clone_size: NA
cdr3_nt: TGCGCCAGCAGCTCCGGACTAGACGCGTACAATGAGCAGTTCTTC
cdr3_aa: CASSSGLDAYNEQFF

d_call: TRBD2
v_call: TRBV5-4
j_call: TRBJ2-3
clone_size: NA
cdr3_nt: TGTGCCAGCAGCTTGGCCTTCTCTAGCGGGGGGCAGGTTATAGATACGCAGTATTTT
cdr3_aa: CASSLAFSSGGQVIDTQYF

d_call: NA
v_call: TRBV27
j_call: TRBJ1-4
clone_size: NA
cdr3_nt: TGTGCCAGCAGTTTTTCAGGCTCTCGTGAAAAACTGTTTTTT
cdr3_aa: CASSFSGSREKLFF

d_call: NA
v_call: TRBV4-2
j_call: TRBJ1-1
clone_size: few
cdr3_nt: TGTGCCAGCAGCCAAGTCTTGGGAGGACACACTGAAGCTTTCTTT
cdr3_aa: CASSQVLGGHTEAFF

d_call: NA
v_call: TRBV19
j_call: TRBJ1-1
clone_size: NA
cdr3_nt: TGTGCCAGTAGTTTAACAGACTATAACACTGAAGCTTTCTTT
cdr3_aa: CASSLTDYNTEAFF

d_call: NA
v_call: TRBV7-2
j_call: TRBJ2-5
clone_size: once
cdr3_nt: TGTGCCAGCAGCTTTACGACCGGGGGTTTTTGGGAGACCCAGTACTTC
cdr3_aa: CASSFTTGGFWETQYF

d_call: TRBD2
v_call: TRBV29-1
j_call: TRBJ2-5
clone_size: NA
cdr3_nt: TGCAGCGCTATCCGTGGGCTAGCGGGGGCGTACCAAGAGACCCAGTACTTC
cdr3_aa: CSAIRGLAGAYQETQYF

d_call: TRBD1
v_call: TRBV6-5
j_call: TRBJ1-3
clone_size: NA
cdr3_nt: TGTGCCAGCAGTTACTCGATAGGGACAGGGGTTAACACCATATATTTT
cdr3_aa: CASSYSIGTGVNTIYF

d_call: TRBD1
v_call: TRBV6-5
j_call: TRBJ1-3
clone_size: once
cdr3_nt: TGTGCCAGCAGCACAGGGGGCTCTGGAAACACCATATATTTT
cdr3_aa: CASSTGGSGNTIYF

d_call: NA
v_call: TRBV2
j_call: TRBJ1-1
clone_size: once
cdr3_nt: TGTGCCAGCAGTGTTCTGGAAGCTTTCTTT
cdr3_aa: CASSVLEAFF

d_call: NA
v_call: TRBV6-5
j_call: TRBJ1-1
clone_size: NA
cdr3_nt: TGTGCCAGCAGTACGGGAGGGGTTTACACTGAAGCTTTCTTT
cdr3_aa: CASSTGGVYTEAFF

d_call: NA
v_call: TRBV12-5
j_call: TRBJ2-3
clone_size: NA
cdr3_nt: TGTGCTAGTGGTTTGGGGACCCGGGACTCATACACAGATACGCAGTATTTT
cdr3_aa: CASGLGTRDSYTDTQYF

d_call: NA
v_call: TRBV27
j_call: TRBJ1-6
clone_size: NA
cdr3_nt: TGTGCCAGCAGTTTATCTAATAATTCACCCCTCCACTTT
cdr3_aa: CASSLSNNSPLHF

d_call: NA
v_call: TRBV25-1
j_call: TRBJ1-2
clone_size: NA
cdr3_nt: TGTGCCAGCCAAGGGGATAACTATGGCTACACCTTC
cdr3_aa: CASQGDNYGYTF

d_call: TRBD1
v_call: TRBV29-1
j_call: TRBJ2-7
clone_size: NA
cdr3_nt: TGCAGCGTTGGTACAGGGGGCGAGTACGAGCAGTACTTC
cdr3_aa: CSVGTGGEYEQYF

d_call: TRBD2
v_call: TRBV15
j_call: TRBJ2-7
clone_size: NA
cdr3_nt: TGTGCCACCAGCAGTGGGGGACTAGCGGGCTCCTACGAGCAGTACTTC
cdr3_aa: CATSSGGLAGSYEQYF

d_call: NA
v_call: TRBV30
j_call: TRBJ2-1
clone_size: NA
cdr3_nt: TGTGCCTGGACCTCCCGTGGGGCCCAGTTCTTC
cdr3_aa: CAWTSRGAQFF

d_call: TRBD1
v_call: TRBV6-6
j_call: TRBJ2-1
clone_size: NA
cdr3_nt: TGTGCCAGCAGTTACTATCAGGGGGCTGGGAATGAGCAGTTCTTC
cdr3_aa: CASSYYQGAGNEQFF

d_call: TRBD1
v_call: TRBV29-1
j_call: TRBJ1-2
clone_size: once
cdr3_nt: TGCAGCGTTGGGGACAGAAACTATGGCTACACCTTC
cdr3_aa: CSVGDRNYGYTF

d_call: TRBD1
v_call: TRBV13
j_call: TRBJ1-6
clone_size: few
cdr3_nt: TGTGCCAGCAGCTCCCGGGACAGCTCTTGGATGGGTTCACCCCTCCACTTT
cdr3_aa: CASSSRDSSWMGSPLHF

d_call: TRBD2
v_call: TRBV13
j_call: TRBJ2-5
clone_size: NA
cdr3_nt: TGTGCCAGCGGCCTAAATGCGGGGGGGTATAAAGAGACCCAGTACTTC
cdr3_aa: CASGLNAGGYKETQYF

d_call: TRBD2
v_call: TRBV4-2
j_call: TRBJ2-3
clone_size: NA
cdr3_nt: TGTGCCAGCAGCCAAGGTATCGGCGGGGGGGTTAGCACAGATACGCAGTATTTT
cdr3_aa: CASSQGIGGGVSTDTQYF

d_call: TRBD1
v_call: TRBV2
j_call: TRBJ1-5
clone_size: NA
cdr3_nt: TGTGCCAGCAGCGGGACAGTAATTTATAGCAATCAGCCCCAGCATTTT
cdr3_aa: CASSGTVIYSNQPQHF

d_call: TRBD1
v_call: TRBV10-2
j_call: TRBJ1-4
clone_size: NA
cdr3_nt: TGCGCCAGCATCCAGGACACAGGGGGTCGGGAAAAACTGTTTTTT
cdr3_aa: CASIQDTGGREKLFF

d_call: TRBD2
v_call: TRBV28
j_call: TRBJ2-1
clone_size: NA
cdr3_nt: TGTGCCAGCAGTCCAGGGACTAGGACCACGAATGAGCAGTTCTTC
cdr3_aa: CASSPGTRTTNEQFF

d_call: TRBD2
v_call: TRBV6-1
j_call: TRBJ2-7
clone_size: NA
cdr3_nt: TGTGCCAGCAGTGAATTAGCGGGGGGTCCCTACGAGCAGTACTTC
cdr3_aa: CASSELAGGPYEQYF

d_call: NA
v_call: TRBV30
j_call: TRBJ1-4
clone_size: NA
cdr3_nt: TGTGCCTGGAACCCAGGGTTGAATGAAAAACTGTTTTTT
cdr3_aa: CAWNPGLNEKLFF

d_call: TRBD2
v_call: TRBV2
j_call: TRBJ2-3
clone_size: once
cdr3_nt: TGTGCCAGCAGTGAATTGCGGGGGGGCCTTCAGTTT
cdr3_aa: CASSELRGGLQF

d_call: NA
v_call: TRBV7-9
j_call: TRBJ2-5
clone_size: once
cdr3_nt: TGTGCCAGCAGCTTAATCGGGACACAAGAGACCCAGTACTTC
cdr3_aa: CASSLIGTQETQYF

d_call: TRBD2
v_call: TRBV7-8
j_call: TRBJ2-3
clone_size: NA
cdr3_nt: TGTGCCAGCAGCTTAGCGGGGGGGGATACGCAGTATTTT
cdr3_aa: CASSLAGGDTQYF

d_call: NA
v_call: TRBV13
j_call: TRBJ1-1
clone_size: NA
cdr3_nt: TGTGCCAGCAGCCAAGCCGAAACAGCTGCGAACACTGAAGCTTTCTTT
cdr3_aa: CASSQAETAANTEAFF

d_call: NA
v_call: TRBV4-1
j_call: TRBJ2-2
clone_size: few
cdr3_nt: TGCGCCAGCAGCCCTGGGCCGAGCCGAAACACCGGGGAGCTGTTTTTT
cdr3_aa: CASSPGPSRNTGELFF

d_call: TRBD1
v_call: TRBV5-4
j_call: TRBJ2-2
clone_size: few
cdr3_nt: TGTGCCAGCAGCTTGGGGACAGGGGGTAACACCGGGGAGCTGTTTTTT
cdr3_aa: CASSLGTGGNTGELFF

d_call: NA
v_call: TRBV7-9
j_call: TRBJ2-3
clone_size: once
cdr3_nt: TGTGCCAGCAGCTTTCCCACGCTGGGGCCAGATACGCAGTATTTT
cdr3_aa: CASSFPTLGPDTQYF

d_call: NA
v_call: TRBV4-1
j_call: TRBJ1-2
clone_size: NA
cdr3_nt: TGCGCCAGCAGCCTCCGGACAGAAATTAACTATGGCTACACCTTC
cdr3_aa: CASSLRTEINYGYTF

d_call: TRBD1
v_call: TRBV29-1
j_call: TRBJ2-7
clone_size: NA
cdr3_nt: TGCAGCGTTCGGCACCGGGACAGGGGCTACGAGCAGTACTTC
cdr3_aa: CSVRHRDRGYEQYF

d_call: NA
v_call: TRBV13
j_call: TRBJ2-2
clone_size: NA
cdr3_nt: TGTGCCAGCAGCTTAGGCCCGGGTGCCGGGGAGCTGTTTTTT
cdr3_aa: CASSLGPGAGELFF

d_call: TRBD2
v_call: TRBV6-1
j_call: TRBJ2-7
clone_size: NA
cdr3_nt: TGTGCCAGCAGTGCCGCACCACCGGGACTAGCGGGGCACGAGCAGTACTTC
cdr3_aa: CASSAAPPGLAGHEQYF

d_call: TRBD1
v_call: TRBV6-6
j_call: TRBJ1-5
clone_size: NA
cdr3_nt: TGTGCCAGCAGTTATCCGGACAGGGGGCGTCAGCCCCAGCATTTT
cdr3_aa: CASSYPDRGRQPQHF

d_call: NA
v_call: TRBV7-2
j_call: TRBJ1-1
clone_size: few
cdr3_nt: TGTGCCAGCAGCTTAGGCCCGGGGATGAACACTGAAGCTTTCTTT
cdr3_aa: CASSLGPGMNTEAFF

d_call: TRBD1
v_call: TRBV30
j_call: TRBJ1-5
clone_size: NA
cdr3_nt: TGTGCCTGGACCGGGACAGGCAATCAGCCCCAGCATTTT
cdr3_aa: CAWTGTGNQPQHF

d_call: NA
v_call: TRBV19
j_call: TRBJ2-1
clone_size: once
cdr3_nt: TGTGCCAGTAGTATAAGTCCCCGGGGTAATGAGCAGTTCTTC
cdr3_aa: CASSISPRGNEQFF

d_call: NA
v_call: TRBV11-2
j_call: TRBJ2-2
clone_size: NA
cdr3_nt: TGTGCCAGCATGCTCGAGGAGAGCACCGGGGAGCTGTTTTTT
cdr3_aa: CASMLEESTGELFF

d_call: TRBD2
v_call: TRBV6-1
j_call: TRBJ2-5
clone_size: once
cdr3_nt: TGTGCCAGCAGTGAAGGACAGGACAGCGGGGGGCGAGAGACCCAGTACTTC
cdr3_aa: CASSEGQDSGGRETQYF

d_call: TRBD1
v_call: TRBV15
j_call: TRBJ1-3
clone_size: NA
cdr3_nt: TGTGCCACCAGCAGAGATCGGACAGGTGGAAACACCATATATTTT
cdr3_aa: CATSRDRTGGNTIYF

d_call: TRBD1
v_call: TRBV11-2
j_call: TRBJ2-1
clone_size: few
cdr3_nt: TGTGCCAGCAGCCCCTGGACAGGGGTGGATGAGCAGTTCTTC
cdr3_aa: CASSPWTGVDEQFF

d_call: NA
v_call: TRBV27
j_call: TRBJ1-2
clone_size: NA
cdr3_nt: TGTGCCAGCACCCGGGACAAAAACTATGGCTACACCTTC
cdr3_aa: CASTRDKNYGYTF

d_call: NA
v_call: TRBV29-1
j_call: TRBJ2-3
clone_size: NA
cdr3_nt: TGCAGCGTTGAGGGGCGGCAGAGCCTACCGGATACGCAGTATTTT
cdr3_aa: CSVEGRQSLPDTQYF

d_call: TRBD1
v_call: TRBV10-3
j_call: TRBJ2-2
clone_size: NA
cdr3_nt: TGTGCCATCAGTGACCTCGGACAGGCGAACACCGGGGAGCTGTTTTTT
cdr3_aa: CAISDLGQANTGELFF